The TCR beta chain described here comes from a study of control samples from healthy donors and cancer patients. Method: immunoSEQ multiplex PCR; TCRdb's copy keeps in-frame clones and lacks some. The top ten hold almost 8% of the sample, which has more than 100,000 clones, approximately 89% seen once. The CDR3 has 14 amino acids. Per the germline V gene, CDR1 is LNHDA and CDR2 is SQIVND (reference sequence). The V and J ends lost 3 bases and 4 bases, in that order; junction bases with no gene match: 5. The sample consisted of blood. The TCR comes from a woman aged 18-35 years in good health. V and J are TRBV19 and TRBJ2-7; 8 bases are a match to TRBD2. The CDR3 DNA follows: TGTGCCAGTAGTATTTTAAGCGGGGGTTACGAGCAGTACTTC. Amino acid sequence: CASSILSGGYEQYF. Full variable domain (remainder filled in from reference TRBV19 and TRBJ2-7): DGGITQSPKYLFRKEGQNVTLSCEQNLNHDAMYWYRQDPGQGLRLIYYSQIVNDFQKGDIAEGYSVSREKKESFPLTVTSAQKNPTAFYLCASSILSGGYEQYFGPGTRLTVT.